This entry is about one TCR beta chain. Its antigen is as yet unknown. MiXCR was run by TCRdb on the reads, yielding one entry per CDR3 protein. This sample has roughly 60,000 distinct CDR3 sequences, with approximately 60% found just once. This sample was included in a study of type 1 regulatory T cells. Study information: This in vitro CD4 product, T-allo10, is enriched for Tr1 cells and alloantigen-specific. General study points: Tr1 cells had a more restricted TCR repertoire than non-Tr1 cells.

Trimming pared 2 bases from V and 3 bases from J, leaving 7 bases between. CDR1 is LGHDT, CDR2 YNNKEL, per germline (reference sequence). This CDR3 has 13 amino acids. Sequencing was performed on cultured non-Tr1 T cells, either the whole culture or a sorted T cell fraction (not recorded which). The chain joins TRBV3-1 to TRBJ2-5, with D unclear. This clonotype originated in a human donor in good health. Here the CDR3 reads CASSQSMEETQYF. As DNA, the CDR3 is TGTGCCAGCAGCCAATCGATGGAAGAGACCCAGTACTTC.